This T cell receptor (beta chain) was profiled in a study of shared clonotypes between healthy human individuals. The V gene's germline CDR1 is MNHEY and CDR2 SMNVEV (reference sequence). The CDR3 has 12 amino acids. Trimming removed 3 bases at V and 5 bases at J, with 8 bases between. Here immunoSEQ multiplex PCR was the method, and the copy in TCRdb shows in-frame clones only, minus some. The sample has under 2,500,000 clones, approximately 96% seen once. V gene TRBV27 combines with J gene TRBJ2-7; weak D call: TRBD2 (5 bases). Sequencing was done on a sample of naive CD4+ T cells sorted from blood. The subset here: CD45RA+ positively selected. The TCR sequence derives from a man between 18 and 29 years old in good health. The DNA of the CDR3 is TGTGCCAGCAGTTTTGAGGGAGACGAGCAGTACTTC. Residues: CASSFEGDEQYF.